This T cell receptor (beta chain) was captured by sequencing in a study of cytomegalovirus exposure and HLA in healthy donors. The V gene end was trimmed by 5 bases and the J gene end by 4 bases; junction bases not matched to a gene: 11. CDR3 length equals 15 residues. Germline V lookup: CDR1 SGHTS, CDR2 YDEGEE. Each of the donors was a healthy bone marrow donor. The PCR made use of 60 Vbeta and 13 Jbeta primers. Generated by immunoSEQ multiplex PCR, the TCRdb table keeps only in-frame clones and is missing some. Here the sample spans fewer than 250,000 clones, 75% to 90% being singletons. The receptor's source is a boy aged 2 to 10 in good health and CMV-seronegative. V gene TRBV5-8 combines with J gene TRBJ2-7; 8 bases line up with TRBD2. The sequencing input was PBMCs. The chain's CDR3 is CASRSNPGLDYEQYF. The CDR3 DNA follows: TGTGCCAGCAGATCTAACCCGGGACTAGATTACGAGCAGTACTTC.